The present entry profiles one T cell receptor beta chain with its context. This sample is part of a study of blood T cell repertoires in COVID-19. Residents of about two dozen US areas, aged about 18 to 95 years, made up the participants. Participants' reported clinical history set cohort assignment. Libraries were prepared by immunoSEQ multiplex PCR; TCRdb keeps only in-frame clonotypes and omits some of them. Of a few hundred thousand clones listed, around 85% were seen once; the top ten hold about 2.3%. The germline gives CDR1 SGHTA, CDR2 FQGNSA. This CDR3 spans 14 amino acids. V was pared by 4 bases and J by 9 bases, with 11 bases of the junction left unmatched.

What was sequenced was PBMCs or T cells enriched from blood (not recorded which). This clonotype was obtained from a woman aged 50 to 65 who had recovered from COVID-19. V and J are TRBV7-2 and TRBJ2-5; the match to TRBD2 covers 7 bases. The CDR3 loop is CASSSGTILESQYF. CDR3 coding DNA: TGTGCCAGCAGCTCCGGGACTATCCTTGAGTCCCAGTACTTC.